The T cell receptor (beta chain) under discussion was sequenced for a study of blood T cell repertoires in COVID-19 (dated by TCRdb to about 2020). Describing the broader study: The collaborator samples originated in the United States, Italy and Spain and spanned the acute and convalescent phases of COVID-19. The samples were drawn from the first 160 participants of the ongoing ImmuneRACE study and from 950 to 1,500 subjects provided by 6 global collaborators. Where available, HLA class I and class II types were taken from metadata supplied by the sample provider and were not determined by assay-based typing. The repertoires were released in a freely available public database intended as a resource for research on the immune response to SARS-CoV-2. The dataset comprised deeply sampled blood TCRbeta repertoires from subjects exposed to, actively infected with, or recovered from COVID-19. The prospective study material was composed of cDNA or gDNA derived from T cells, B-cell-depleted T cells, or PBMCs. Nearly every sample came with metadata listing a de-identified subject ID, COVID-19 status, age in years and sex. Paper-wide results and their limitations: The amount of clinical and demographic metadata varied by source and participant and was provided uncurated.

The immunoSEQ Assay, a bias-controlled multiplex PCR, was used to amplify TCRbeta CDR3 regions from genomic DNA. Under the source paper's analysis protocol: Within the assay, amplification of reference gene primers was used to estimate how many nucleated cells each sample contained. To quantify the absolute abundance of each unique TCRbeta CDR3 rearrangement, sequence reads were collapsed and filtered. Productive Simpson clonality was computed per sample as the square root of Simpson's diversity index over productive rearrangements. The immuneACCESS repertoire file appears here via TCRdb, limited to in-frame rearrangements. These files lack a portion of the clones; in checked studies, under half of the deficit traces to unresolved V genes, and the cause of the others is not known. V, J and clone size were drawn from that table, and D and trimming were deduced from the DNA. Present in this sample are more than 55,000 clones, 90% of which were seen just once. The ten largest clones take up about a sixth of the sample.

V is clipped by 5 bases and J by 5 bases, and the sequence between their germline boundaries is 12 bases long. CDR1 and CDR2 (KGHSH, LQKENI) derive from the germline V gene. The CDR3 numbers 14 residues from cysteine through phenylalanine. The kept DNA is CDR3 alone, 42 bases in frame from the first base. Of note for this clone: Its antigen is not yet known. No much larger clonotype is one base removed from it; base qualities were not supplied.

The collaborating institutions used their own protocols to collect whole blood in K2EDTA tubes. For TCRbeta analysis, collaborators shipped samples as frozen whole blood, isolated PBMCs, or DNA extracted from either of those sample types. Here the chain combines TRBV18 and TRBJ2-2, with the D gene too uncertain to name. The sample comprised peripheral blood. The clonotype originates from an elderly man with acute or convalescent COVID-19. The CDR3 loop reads CASSAIGETGELFF. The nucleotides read TGTGCCAGCTCAGCGATCGGAGAAACCGGGGAGCTGTTTTTT.